This T cell receptor (beta chain) emerged from a study of control samples from healthy donors and cancer patients (dated by TCRdb to between 2020 and 2021). Details on this clone: It lacks a known antigen. Per-base qualities were not stored, and no clone one base away is much larger.

Spanning cysteine to phenylalanine, the CDR3 consists of 14 amino acids. The kept DNA is CDR3 alone, 42 bases in frame from the first base. Cut back by 5 bases and 13 bases, the V and J ends lie 18 bases apart. CDR1 MNHEY and CDR2 SMNVEV were looked up in the germline V gene (reference sequence). The library relied on the immunoSEQ multiplex PCR assay. TCRdb carries this immuneACCESS record with in-frame sequences only. Its versions omit some clonotypes, under half of them owing to an unresolved V gene in the studies checked, with the rest unexplained. Recorded for this sample are about 140,000 clones; around 90% of them occurred a single time. 3.2% of the sample is held by the ten biggest clonotypes.

The receptor's source is a man aged 25-45 years in good health. The sample comprised blood. The chain is encoded by TRBV27 joined to TRBJ1-6; TRBD1 is a weak D gene call, 6 bases matching. The CDR3 region reads CASSPAGHRRPLHF. The DNA reads TGTGCCAGCAGTCCGGCGGGACACCGTAGGCCCCTCCACTTT.